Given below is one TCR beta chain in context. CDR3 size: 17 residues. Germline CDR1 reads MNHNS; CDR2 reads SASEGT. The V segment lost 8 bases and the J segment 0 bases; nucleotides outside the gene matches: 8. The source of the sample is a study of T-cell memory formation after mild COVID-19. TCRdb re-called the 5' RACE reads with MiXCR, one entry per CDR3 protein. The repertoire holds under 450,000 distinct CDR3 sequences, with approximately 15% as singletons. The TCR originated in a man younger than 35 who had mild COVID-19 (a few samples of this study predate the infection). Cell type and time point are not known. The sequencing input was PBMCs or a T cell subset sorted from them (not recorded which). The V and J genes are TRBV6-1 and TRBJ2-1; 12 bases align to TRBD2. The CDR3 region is CASRGLAGPSSYNEQFF. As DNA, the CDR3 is TGTGCCAGCCGTGGACTAGCGGGGCCAAGCTCCTACAATGAGCAGTTCTTC.